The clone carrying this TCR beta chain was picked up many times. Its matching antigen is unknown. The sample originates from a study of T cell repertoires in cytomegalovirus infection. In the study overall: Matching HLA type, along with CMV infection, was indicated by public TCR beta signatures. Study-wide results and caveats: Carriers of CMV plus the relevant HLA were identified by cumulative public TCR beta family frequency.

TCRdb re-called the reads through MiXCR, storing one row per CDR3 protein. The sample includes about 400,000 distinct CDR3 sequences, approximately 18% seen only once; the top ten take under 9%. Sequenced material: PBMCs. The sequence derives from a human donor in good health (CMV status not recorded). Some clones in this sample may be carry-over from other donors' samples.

Here the CDR3 DNA reads TGTGCCAGCAGCTTGTGGGGAGGACGCGAAGAGACCCAGTACTTC. Protein sequence: CASSLWGGREETQYF. V and J are TRBV7-2 and TRBJ2-5; possible D gene TRBD2, 6 bases. Between the trimmed V and J ends, which lost 3 bases and 3 bases, there was a span of 14 bases. This CDR3 region has 15 residues. The germline CDR1 and CDR2 sequences are SGHTA and FQGNSA.